Sequencing of this T cell receptor (beta chain) was carried out in a study of shared clonotypes between healthy human individuals. Study-level results: Estimated clonotype richness was generally higher in naive than memory subsets. The authors sampled blood alone, and tissue repertoires likely differ.

Over several immunoSEQ plates, each subset's genomic DNA was distributed in even portions. The protocol was immunoSEQ multiplex PCR, while the TCRdb copy is restricted to in-frame clones and leaves out a portion. Here the sample spans approximately 2,000,000 clones, about 93% being singletons. With respect to this clone: Its antigen is undetermined.

CD8 cells classed as naive were CD45RO-negative and positively selected for CCR7, excluding terminally differentiated effector memory CD45RA+ cells. The healthy adult donors were HIV-negative and reported no recent acute infections or vaccinations. This clonotype was obtained from a man aged 18 to 30 in good health. Some clones in this sample may be carry-over from other donors' samples. The sequencing input was naive CD8+ T cells from PBMCs.

CDR3 DNA sequence: TGCGCCAGCAGCCAAGCTCTCGGCACCCAAGAGACCCAGTACTTC. Translation: CASSQALGTQETQYF. V and J are TRBV4-1 and TRBJ2-5; the D is unclear. The length of the CDR3 is 15 residues. Trimming cost V 1 base and J 1 base, with 10 bases left between them. Germline-derived CDR1 and CDR2 are MGHRA and YSYEKL.